This is a list of T cell receptor beta chains from one sample in a study of shared clonotypes between healthy human individuals. The data were produced by immunoSEQ multiplex PCR, yet TCRdb's version contains in-frame clones alone and is incomplete. The table lists 1.5 million to 2.5 million clones, 85% to 95% of them singletons. The source material was naive CD8+ T cells sorted from blood. These TCRs come from a man aged 18-30 years in good health. CDR3s leave out the opening cysteine and the closing phenylalanine or tryptophan.

j_gene | len | v_gene | CDR3aa
TRBJ2-2 | 11 | TRBV29-1 | SVTLGAVGELF
TRBJ2-7 | 13 | TRBV18 | ASSPLPTSDYEQY
TRBJ2-1 | 13 | TRBV12-5 | ASGQGQGAIDEQF
TRBJ2-1 | 12 | TRBV10-3 | AISAGHPSTEQF
TRBJ2-7 | 13 | TRBV27 | ASSLSSGGWYEQY
TRBJ2-1 | 10 | TRBV5-4 | ASSLGIDEQF
TRBJ1-1 | 11 | TRBV4-3 | ASRYHENTEAF
TRBJ1-4 | 14 | TRBV2 | ASSEIGIATNEKLF
TRBJ2-7 | 10 | TRBV27 | ASSLGGSPLY
TRBJ2-7 | 16 | TRBV4-1 | ASSQDSPRLAAAYEQY
TRBJ1-4 | 10 | TRBV30 | AWSSVGEKLF
TRBJ2-1 | 13 | TRBV7-9 | ASSAPRGIYNEQF
TRBJ2-1 | 13 | TRBV6-1 | ASASDKLFYNEQF
TRBJ2-1 | 12 | TRBV9 | ASSEGGEYNEQF
TRBJ2-7 | 11 | TRBV4-1 | ASSQATSYEQY
TRBJ2-7 | 12 | TRBV5-6 | ASSFWDTSYEQY
TRBJ2-3 | 14 | TRBV5-1 | ASSTLAGGPPDTQY
TRBJ1-1 | 12 | TRBV27 | ASSLFGSNTEAF
TRBJ2-2 | 13 | TRBV6-1 | ASSALRGEPGELF
TRBJ2-5 | 14 | TRBV7-9 | ASSPRGIAGQETQY
TRBJ2-3 | 11 | TRBV9 | ASSGGSVDTQY
TRBJ2-7 | 13 | TRBV27 | ASSLTGTDVYEQY
TRBJ1-5 | 14 | TRBV4-1 | ASSPREGARNQPQH
TRBJ2-3 | 12 | TRBV6-1 | ASSEATVTDTQY
TRBJ2-2 | 14 | TRBV27 | ASSLTGTSFPGELF
TRBJ2-1 | 14 | TRBV7-9 | ASSLPLAGAYNEQF
TRBJ2-7 | 12 | TRBV5-1 | ASSPGGESYEQY
TRBJ2-7 | 13 | TRBV4-3 | ASSQAGTEAYEQY
TRBJ1-6 | 12 | TRBV6-5 | ASSYDSGNSPLH
TRBJ1-2 | 13 | TRBV27 | ASSPGTGGNYGYT
TRBJ2-7 | 15 | TRBV5-1 | ASSLGVGGMVSYEQY
TRBJ1-3 | 13 | TRBV27 | ASSLEAGTGNTIY
TRBJ2-3 | 13 | TRBV6-5 | ASSYGLAGTDTQY
TRBJ2-3 | 15 | TRBV13 | ASSRRDRAATSDTQY
TRBJ1-5 | 12 | TRBV7-2 | ASSLDLGNQPQH
TRBJ2-7 | 12 | TRBV7-8 | ASSLDFASYEQY
TRBJ1-3 | 15 | TRBV13 | ASSSTGTGISGNTIY
TRBJ1-6 | 13 | TRBV6-1 | ASSKGDRGLSPLH
TRBJ2-2 | 16 | TRBV4-3 | ASSQDASGRANTGELF
TRBJ2-5 | 13 | TRBV19 | ASPASSGSQETQY
TRBJ1-1 | 9 | TRBV5-1 | ASREYTEAF
TRBJ2-7 | 13 | TRBV2 | ASSDGLSESYEQY
TRBJ2-3 | 13 | TRBV11-2 | ASSFPTASTDTQY
TRBJ2-7 | 13 | TRBV7-9 | ASSAQTSGDYEQY
TRBJ1-6 | 12 | TRBV4-1 | ASSPQGGSSPLH